The 4 T cell receptor beta chains below all came from one sample that was sequenced in a study of blood T cell repertoires in COVID-19. Profiling relied on immunoSEQ multiplex PCR, and the TCRdb table lists in-frame clones only, not all of them. Seen here are fewer than 500,000 clones, roughly 80% observed once, and the top ten hold over 0.95%. Specimen: peripheral blood. These receptors all come from a human donor with acute or convalescent COVID-19. The donor label of this sample is uncertain.

The V call is TRBV19, the J call TRBJ1-4, with a weak D call TRBD1 (6 bases). From germline, CDR1 is LNHDA and CDR2 SQIVND (reference sequence). There are 14 residues in the CDR3. Trimming stripped 3 bases from V and 8 bases from J, with 13 bases between. The chain's CDR3 is CASSIGTRGEKLFF. For the CDR3, the DNA is TGTGCCAGTAGTATCGGGACAAGAGGAGAAAAACTGTTTTTT.

The chain carries TRBV30 and TRBJ2-5; TRBD2 agrees at 12 bases. From germline, CDR1 is GTSNPN and CDR2 SVGIG (reference sequence). This CDR3 is 14 amino acids long. Trimming at V came to 2 bases and at J to 7 bases, leaving 5 bases not matched to a gene. CDR3 residues: CAWSLAGGPGTQYF. The CDR3 DNA reads TGTGCCTGGAGTCTAGCGGGAGGGCCGGGGACCCAGTACTTC.

This chain uses TRBV3-1 (or the pseudogene TRBV3-2) with TRBJ2-1; weak D call: TRBD2 (7 bases). Between the trimmed V and J ends, which lost 6 bases and 12 bases, there was a span of 12 bases. CDR1 and CDR2 (germline): LGHDT, YNNKEL (reference sequence). CDR3 length: 11 residues. Written as DNA, the CDR3 is TGTGCCAGCAGTCGGGCGGGGGCGCAGTTCTTC. As protein: CASSRAGAQFF.

The chain recombines TRBV2 with TRBJ2-7; D is possibly TRBD2 (5 bases). The CDR3 spans 11 residues. V was trimmed by 8 bases and J by 2 bases, leaving 7 bases between them. Per the germline V gene, CDR1 is SNHLY and CDR2 is FYNNEI. Written as DNA, the CDR3 is TGTGCCAGCTCCGGGACCTACGAGCAGTACTTC. This gives the protein CASSGTYEQYF.